A single sample is the source of the 24 T cell receptor beta chains below, sequenced in a study of CD8+CD57+ T cells in acquired aplastic anemia. Genomic DNA provided the template from which TCR beta VDJ and CDR3 profiles were obtained. TCRdb re-derived calls from the reads in MiXCR, one entry per CDR3 protein. The table records 110,000 or so distinct CDR3 sequences, around 49% of them present only once. The specimen was sorted CD4+, CD8+, or CD8+CD57+ T cells (not recorded which) from PBMCs. The receptors here all came from a human donor in good health, serving as a control.

This clonotype was detected many times. The CDR3 reads CASSGGTRETQYF. CDR3 nucleotides: TGTGCCAGCAGCGGGGGGACTCGTGAGACCCAGTACTTC. This chain links TRBV9 with TRBJ2-5; D may be TRBD2 (6 bases). Germline values: CDR1 SGDLS, CDR2 YYNGEE. This CDR3 spans 13 amino acids. V lost 3 bases and J lost 5, with 11 bases in between. The full variable domain, rest sourced from reference TRBV9 and TRBJ2-5, is DSGVTQTPKHLITATGQRVTLRCSPRSGDLSVYWYQQSLDQGLQFLIQYYNGEERAKGNILERFSAQQFPDLHSELNLSSLELGDSALYFCASSGGTRETQYFGPGTRLLVL.

CDR3 coding DNA: TGTGCCACCAGCAGCGTAGACAGGGAAAGATCACCCCTCCACTTT. Translating gives CATSSVDRERSPLHF. The chain couples TRBV15 to TRBJ1-6; 7 bases map to TRBD1. Germline-derived CDR1 and CDR2 are LNHNV and YYDKDF (reference sequence). This CDR3 is 15 amino acids long. With V trimmed by 3 bases and J by 10 bases, 9 bases remained unmatched.

V gene TRBV20-1 combines with J gene TRBJ2-5; 7 nucleotides align to TRBD2. V lost 5 bases to trimming and J lost 5 bases; unmatched junction nucleotides: 8. CDR3 length equals 13 residues. The germline V gene has CDR1 DFQATT and CDR2 SNEGSKA (reference sequence). The CDR3 region is CSAGDYVVETQYF. The CDR3 bases are TGCAGTGCTGGGGACTACGTTGTCGAGACCCAGTACTTC.

This clonotype was detected ten times or more. This chain uses TRBV6-1 with TRBJ1-3; D unclear. The V gene lost 1 base and the J gene lost 0 bases, with 10 bases spanning the gap. The germline V gene encodes CDR1 MNHNS and CDR2 SASEGT. The CDR3 has 16 residues. Written as DNA, the CDR3 is TGTGCCAGCAGTGAAGTCAGCTCAGCCTCTGGAAACACCATATATTTT. Its translation: CASSEVSSASGNTIYF.

This clonotype showed up many times. The genes are TRBV7-6 and TRBJ2-2; TRBD2 agrees at 7 bases. The CDR3 has 15 amino acids. Germline CDR1 and CDR2: SGHVS and FNYEAQ. V gave up 10 bases and J gave up 3 bases; unmatched junction bases: 11. CDR3 DNA: TGTGCCACTCGAAGGGAGGGAGTTGACACCGGGGAGCTGTTTTTT. Translation: CATRREGVDTGELFF.

This sequence joins TRBV10-3 and TRBJ1-1; the D is unclear. CDR1 is ENHRY, CDR2 SYGVKD, per germline. This CDR3 is 11 amino acids long. The V end was cut by 5 bases, the J end by 10 bases, with 11 bases between. In nucleotides, the CDR3 is TGTGCCATCAGTCCTGGGTTCGGAGCTTTCTTT. This encodes CAISPGFGAFF.

The chain links TRBV20-1 to TRBJ2-6; D is perhaps TRBD2 (5 bases). Trimming removed 2 bases at V and 0 bases at J, with 11 bases between. CDR1 is DFQATT and CDR2 is SNEGSKA in the germline V gene (reference sequence). This CDR3 contains 16 residues. The CDR3 coding sequence is TGCAGTGCTAGACCACTCGGGATCTCTGGGGCCAACGTCCTGACTTTC. Translating gives CSARPLGISGANVLTF.

In the case of this clonotype: One junction end disagrees with the germline gene, perhaps due to a read error. The rearrangement joins TRBV7-7 to TRBJ1-3; weak D call: TRBD1 (6 bases). The CDR3 covers 15 residues. CDR1 SSHAT and CDR2 FNYEAQ come from the germline V gene (reference sequence). CDR3 sequence reads: CASSRRAGAGNTIYF. CDR3 nucleotide sequence: TGTGCTAGCAGCCGTAGGGCAGGGGCTGGAAACACCATATATTTT.

The rearrangement joins TRBV2 to TRBJ2-7; TRBD1 aligns across 11 bases. V was clipped by 4 bases and J by 5 bases; unmatched bases: 13. CDR1 and CDR2 (germline): SNHLY, FYNNEI. This CDR3 is built from 17 residues. CDR3 bases: TGTGCCAGCAGTGGGACAGGGGGCAGGGGGATCAAAAACGAGCAGTACTTC. Translating it yields CASSGTGGRGIKNEQYF.

The gene calls are TRBV7-2 and TRBJ2-7; D is undetermined. The CDR3 is 13 amino acids. Trimming left V 7 bases short and J 3 bases short, with 13 bases between. Germline CDR1 is SGHTA and CDR2 is FQGNSA. The CDR3 nucleotides are TGTGCCAGCAAGGGCCCGGCGAACTACGAGCAGTACTTC. This gives the protein CASKGPANYEQYF.

This clonotype showed up many times. The chain carries TRBV3-1 and TRBJ2-7; D possibly corresponds to TRBD2 (6 bases). Trimming stripped 0 bases from V and 3 bases from J, with 15 bases between. The CDR3 is made up of 16 amino acids. Per the germline V gene, CDR1 is LGHDT and CDR2 is YNNKEL (reference sequence). The chain's CDR3 is CASSQDLTDYLYEQYF. CDR3 bases: TGTGCCAGCAGCCAAGATCTAACGGACTACCTCTACGAGCAGTACTTC.

The sample holds many counts of this clonotype. The CDR3 DNA reads TGCGCCAGCAGCCAAGATCGCCCCCAGGTGGGAGGCACTGAAGCTTTCTTT. Translation gives CASSQDRPQVGGTEAFF. The chain combines TRBV4-3 with TRBJ1-1; D uncertain. V was shortened by 0 bases and J by 4 bases, with 18 bases between the two germline ends. The CDR3 sequence is 17 residues long. CDR1 is LGHNA, CDR2 YSLEER, per germline.

This clonotype showed up just a few times. The V and J genes are TRBV2 and TRBJ2-1; 8 nucleotides agree with TRBD2. Germline CDR1 SNHLY, CDR2 FYNNEI. V trimming: 4 bases; J trimming: 2 bases; junction bases outside the gene matches: 4. The CDR3 length is 15 residues. CDR3 in amino acids: CASSVGLATYNEQFF. CDR3 DNA: TGTGCCAGCAGTGTAGGACTAGCCACCTACAATGAGCAGTTCTTC.

The V and J genes are TRBV7-8 and TRBJ2-1; 15 nucleotides agree with TRBD2. CDR1 is SGHVS, CDR2 FQNEAQ, per germline. The CDR3 is 15 residues long. Trimming at V came to 1 base and at J to 10 bases, leaving 2 bases not matched to a gene. The chain's CDR3 is CASSLGTSGGAEQFF. The CDR3 DNA is TGTGCCAGCAGCTTAGGGACTAGCGGGGGGGCGGAGCAGTTCTTC.

V gene TRBV2 combines with J gene TRBJ1-1; D possibly corresponds to TRBD1 (5 bases). CDR3 length: 13 amino acids. Trimming took off 6 bases at V and 11 bases at J, with 19 bases between the two ends. Germline V CDR1 and CDR2: SNHLY, FYNNEI. The CDR3 sequence is CASSQGVSGRAFF. In nucleotides, the CDR3 is TGTGCCAGCAGCCAAGGGGTTTCAGGAAGGGCTTTCTTT.

Remarks on this clonotype: A read error may account for a junction end that differs from germline. The J gene is TRBJ2-1, the V gene TRBV2; tentatively, D is TRBD1 or TRBD2 (5 bases each). The germline gives CDR1 SNHLY, CDR2 FYNNEI. The CDR3 is 14 residues long. CDR3 residues: CASLRGPSFNEQFF. The CDR3 DNA sequence: TGTGCCAGCCTCCGGGGACCGTCCTTCAATGAGCAGTTCTTC.

This chain connects TRBV19 to TRBJ1-1; 7 nucleotides align to TRBD1. This CDR3 has 14 residues. CDR1 and CDR2 (germline): LNHDA, SQIVND (reference sequence). J gave up 2 bases and V 7 bases, and 7 bases lay outside the gene matches. This chain's CDR3 is CASKVQGVNTEAFF. The CDR3 region has the DNA TGTGCCAGTAAGGTGCAGGGGGTAAACACTGAAGCTTTCTTT.

This clonotype came up a few times. The chain uses TRBV18 and TRBJ2-7; D is undetermined. This CDR3 contains 14 residues. Trimming removed 3 bases at V and 0 bases at J, with 9 bases between. Per germline, CDR1 KGHSH and CDR2 LQKENI. The CDR3 here is CASSPGNVSYEQYF. DNA for the CDR3: TGTGCCAGCTCACCGGGAAATGTCTCCTACGAGCAGTACTTC. Supplemented by reference TRBV18 and TRBJ2-7, the full variable domain reads NAGVMQNPRHLVRRRGQEARLRCSPMKGHSHVYWYRQLPEEGLKFMVYLQKENIIDESGMPKERFSAEFPKEGPSILRIQQVVRGDSAAYFCASSPGNVSYEQYFGPGTRLTVT.

This clonotype was observed many times. The rearrangement links TRBV12-3 or TRBV12-4 to TRBJ2-5; tentatively, D is TRBD1 (5 bases). Trimming left V 3 bases short and J 4 bases short, with 6 bases between. This CDR3 has 12 amino acids. The CDR3 loop reads CASSFGAETQYF. Here the CDR3 DNA reads TGTGCCAGCAGTTTTGGGGCAGAGACCCAGTACTTC.

This clonotype has only a few counts. The chain recombines TRBV6-1 with TRBJ1-2, with 9 bases identical to TRBD1. CDR1 is MNHNS and CDR2 is SASEGT in the germline V gene. This CDR3 contains 13 residues. V dropped 7 bases and J dropped 4; count of bases not matched to a gene: 4. The CDR3 here is CASTPDRGYGYTF. The CDR3 nucleotides read TGTGCCAGCACCCCGGACAGGGGCTATGGCTACACCTTC.

This clonotype was seen at least ten times. The CDR3 DNA reads as TGTGCCAGCAGCCACACGACAGGGTATCAGCCCCAGCATTTT. Its protein is CASSHTTGYQPQHF. The chain recombines TRBV16 with TRBJ1-5, with 7 bases fitting TRBD1. CDR1 is KGHSY, CDR2 FQNENV, per germline. Unmatched junction bases numbered 4, after V lost 3 bases and J lost 5 bases. This CDR3 comprises 14 residues.

V is TRBV25-1 and J is TRBJ1-1; D ambiguous. Germline V gene data show CDR1 as MGHDK and CDR2 as SYGVNS. V was cut by 3 bases and J by 4 bases, with 12 bases left in between. The CDR3 covers 14 residues. DNA for the CDR3: TGTGCCAGCAGTGACTTGAATGGAGGCACTGAAGCTTTCTTT. Its protein product is CASSDLNGGTEAFF.

The rearrangement links TRBV19 to TRBJ1-1; 9 bases fit TRBD1. Trimming removed 7 bases from V and 5 bases from J; junction bases left unmatched: 11. The length of the CDR3 is 15 residues. Germline-derived CDR1 and CDR2 are LNHDA and SQIVND (reference sequence). CDR3 nucleotide sequence: TGTGCCAGTACCAAACCCGGGACAGGGAAAACTGAAGCTTTCTTT. Protein product: CASTKPGTGKTEAFF.

The chain recombines TRBV3-1 with TRBJ1-6, with unresolved D. This CDR3 is built from 15 residues. Trimming removed 1 base from V and 10 bases from J, with 14 bases in between. From germline, CDR1 is LGHDT and CDR2 YNNKEL (reference sequence). CDR3 DNA sequence: TGTGCCAGCAGCCAAGTTTCGAACCCTAAGTCACCCCTCCACTTT. Translation gives CASSQVSNPKSPLHF.